This entry concerns a single T cell receptor (beta chain). The source of the sample is a study of blood T cell repertoires in COVID-19. Germline-derived CDR1 and CDR2 are SGHRS and YFSETQ. The length of the CDR3 is 16 residues. With 3 bases clipped from V and 1 base from J, the junction kept 7 bases outside the gene matches. Generated by immunoSEQ multiplex PCR, the TCRdb table keeps only in-frame clones and is missing some. In the table there are 100,000 to 150,000 clones, about 93% of which are singletons. The sample consisted of peripheral blood. This chain connects TRBV5-1 to TRBJ2-5; the match to TRBD2 covers 9 bases. The TCR sequence derives from a man in his fifties or sixties with COVID-19, enrolled during active disease. CDR3 DNA: TGCGCCAGCAGCTGGACCTTGACTAGCGGCCAAGAGACCCAGTACTTC. Amino acid sequence: CASSWTLTSGQETQYF.